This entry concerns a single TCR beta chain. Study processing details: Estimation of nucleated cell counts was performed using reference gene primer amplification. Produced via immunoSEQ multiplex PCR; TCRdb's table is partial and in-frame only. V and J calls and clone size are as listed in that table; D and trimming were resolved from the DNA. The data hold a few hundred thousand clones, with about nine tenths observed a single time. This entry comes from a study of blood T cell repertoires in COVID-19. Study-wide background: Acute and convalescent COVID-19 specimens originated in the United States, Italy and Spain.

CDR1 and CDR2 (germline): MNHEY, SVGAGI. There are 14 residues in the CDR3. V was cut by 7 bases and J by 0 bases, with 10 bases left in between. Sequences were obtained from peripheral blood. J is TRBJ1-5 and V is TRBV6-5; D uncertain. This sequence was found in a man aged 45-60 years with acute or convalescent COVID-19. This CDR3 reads CASIWGVSNQPQHF. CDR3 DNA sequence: TGTGCCAGCATTTGGGGAGTTAGCAATCAGCCCCAGCATTTT.